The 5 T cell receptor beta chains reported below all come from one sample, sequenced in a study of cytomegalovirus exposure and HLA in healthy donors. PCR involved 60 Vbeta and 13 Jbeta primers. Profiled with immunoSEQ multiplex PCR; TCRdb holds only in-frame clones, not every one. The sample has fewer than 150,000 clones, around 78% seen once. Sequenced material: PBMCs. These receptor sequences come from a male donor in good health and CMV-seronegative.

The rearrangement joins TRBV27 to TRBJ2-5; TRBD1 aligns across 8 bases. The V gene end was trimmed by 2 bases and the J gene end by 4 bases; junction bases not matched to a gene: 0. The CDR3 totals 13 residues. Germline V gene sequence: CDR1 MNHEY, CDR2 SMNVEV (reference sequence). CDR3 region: CASSLDRGETQYF. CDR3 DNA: TGTGCCAGCAGTTTAGACAGGGGAGAGACCCAGTACTTC.

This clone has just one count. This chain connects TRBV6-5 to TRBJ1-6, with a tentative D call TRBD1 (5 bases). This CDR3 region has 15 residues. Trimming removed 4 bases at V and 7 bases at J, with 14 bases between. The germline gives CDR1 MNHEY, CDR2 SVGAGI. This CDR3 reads CASSLARAKNSPLHF. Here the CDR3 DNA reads TGTGCCAGCAGTTTGGCCAGGGCTAAGAATTCACCCCTCCACTTT.

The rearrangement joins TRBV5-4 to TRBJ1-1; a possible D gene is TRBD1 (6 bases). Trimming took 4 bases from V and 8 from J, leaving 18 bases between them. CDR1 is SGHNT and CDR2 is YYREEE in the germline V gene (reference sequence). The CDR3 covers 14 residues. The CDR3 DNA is TGTGCCAGCAGCCCCCAAGGGGGTAGGTCGGAAGCTTTCTTT. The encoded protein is CASSPQGGRSEAFF.

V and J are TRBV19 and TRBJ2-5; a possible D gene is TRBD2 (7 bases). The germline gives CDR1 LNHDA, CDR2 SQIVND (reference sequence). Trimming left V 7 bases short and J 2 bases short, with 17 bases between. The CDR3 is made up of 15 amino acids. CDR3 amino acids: CASTRGALQQETQYF. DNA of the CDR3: TGTGCCAGTACTCGGGGGGCCTTACAACAAGAGACCCAGTACTTC.

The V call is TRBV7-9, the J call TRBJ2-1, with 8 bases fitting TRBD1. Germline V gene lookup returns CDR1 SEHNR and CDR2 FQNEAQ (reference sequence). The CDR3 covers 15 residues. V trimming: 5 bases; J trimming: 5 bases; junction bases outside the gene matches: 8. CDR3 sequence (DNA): TGTGCCAGCAGCCGCTTGGAGACAGGGGACAATGAGCAGTTCTTC. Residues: CASSRLETGDNEQFF.